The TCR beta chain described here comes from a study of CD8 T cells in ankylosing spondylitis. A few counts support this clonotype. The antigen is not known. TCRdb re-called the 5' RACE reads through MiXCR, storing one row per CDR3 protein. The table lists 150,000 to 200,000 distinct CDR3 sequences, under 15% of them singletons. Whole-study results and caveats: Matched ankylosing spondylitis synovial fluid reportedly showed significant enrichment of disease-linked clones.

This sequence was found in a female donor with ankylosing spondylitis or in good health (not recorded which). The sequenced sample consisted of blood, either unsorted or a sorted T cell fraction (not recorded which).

The DNA for the CDR3 is TGTGCCAGCACCTTCACTAGCGGGAGCCCCCACGAGCAGTACTTC. Translated, it gives CASTFTSGSPHEQYF. The chain links TRBV7-8 to TRBJ2-7; 11 nucleotides line up with TRBD2. Trimming at V came to 7 bases and at J to 5 bases, leaving 10 bases not matched to a gene. This CDR3 spans 15 amino acids. CDR1 SGHVS and CDR2 FQNEAQ come from the germline V gene.